Presented here are 26 T cell receptor beta chains from one specimen sequenced in a study of cytomegalovirus exposure and HLA in healthy donors. PCR amplification relied on 60 Vbeta primers (plus 13 Jbeta primers). Method: immunoSEQ multiplex PCR; TCRdb's copy keeps in-frame clones and lacks some. The sample yields some 170,000 clones, roughly 9.4% seen once. The sample taken for sequencing was PBMCs. Receptors originate from a woman aged 25 to 39 in good health and CMV-seropositive.

The rearrangement links TRBV11-2 to TRBJ2-3; the match to TRBD1 covers 7 bases. This CDR3 spans 12 amino acids. The V gene's germline CDR1 is SGHAT and CDR2 FQNNGV. The J segment lost 9 bases and the V segment lost 4 bases, leaving 4 bases of the junction unmatched. The DNA of the CDR3 is TGTGCCAGCAGCTCGACAGGGCCCACGCAGTATTTT. Encoded protein: CASSSTGPTQYF.

The chain uses TRBV29-1 and TRBJ1-2, with D maybe TRBD1 (5 bases). Per the germline V gene, CDR1 is SQVTM and CDR2 is ANQGSEA. V was cut by 8 bases and J by 5 bases, with 18 bases left in between. The CDR3 runs to 13 residues. The CDR3, as DNA: TGCAGCACCCCCCCTGGGGCAGGATATGGCTACACCTTC. This codes for CSTPPGAGYGYTF.

This clone was recorded a few times. The chain combines TRBV2 with TRBJ2-7, with TRBD2 matching over 8 bases. CDR1 is SNHLY, CDR2 FYNNEI, per germline. V lost 6 bases to trimming and J lost 3 bases; unmatched junction nucleotides: 7. CDR3 length equals 14 residues. The CDR3 DNA follows: TGTGCCAGCAGGACGGCTAGCGGGCTCTACGAGCAGTACTTC. This sequence encodes CASRTASGLYEQYF.

This clone was observed a few times. This chain joins TRBV7-2 and TRBJ2-1, with TRBD2 identical over 10 bases. Per germline, CDR1 SGHTA and CDR2 FQGNSA. Trimming cost V 5 bases and J 6 bases; bases outside gene matches: 13. The CDR3 is made up of 17 amino acids. The chain's CDR3 is CASSPPPGLAHLNEQFF. The CDR3 nucleotides read TGTGCCAGCAGCCCACCACCGGGACTAGCGCATCTCAATGAGCAGTTCTTC. The variable domain in full, with the rest retrieved from reference TRBV7-2 and TRBJ2-1, is GAGVSQSPSNKVTEKGKDVELRCDPISGHTALYWYRQSLGQGLEFLIYFQGNSAPDKSGLPSDRFSAERTGGSVSTLTIQRTQQEDSAVYLCASSPPPGLAHLNEQFFGPGTRLTVL.

J is TRBJ1-5 and V is TRBV30; no clear D. The V gene lost 0 bases and the J gene lost 1 base, with 4 bases spanning the gap. The CDR3 spans 13 residues. Germline CDR1 is GTSNPN and CDR2 is SVGIG (reference sequence). The CDR3 is CAWSVHSNQPQHF. In DNA form, the CDR3 reads TGTGCCTGGAGTGTACACAGCAATCAGCCCCAGCATTTT.

This clone was seen only a few times. V gene TRBV6-4 combines with J gene TRBJ1-5; D is unclear. V lost 8 bases and J lost 5, with 16 bases in between. The germline V gene has CDR1 MRHNA and CDR2 SNTAGT. The CDR3 spans 14 residues. The CDR3 sequence is CASVDREGYQPQHF. DNA of the CDR3: TGTGCCAGCGTTGACCGGGAAGGATATCAGCCCCAGCATTTT.

The chain links TRBV5-1 to TRBJ2-1; 12 nucleotides agree with TRBD2. The CDR3 is 14 residues long. The V gene end was trimmed by 4 bases and the J gene end by 12 bases; junction bases not matched to a gene: 8. In germline, CDR1 is SGHRS, CDR2 YFSETQ. The CDR3 bases are TGCGCCAGCAGCCCTCCACTAGCGGGAGGCAGGCAGTTCTTC. It is translated as CASSPPLAGGRQFF.

This clone has a single count. The chain couples TRBV5-1 to TRBJ2-2; TRBD2 might be the D (6 bases). This CDR3 has 16 amino acids. V lost 6 bases and J 6 bases, leaving 21 bases between the germline ends. The germline gives CDR1 SGHRS, CDR2 YFSETQ. The CDR3, as DNA: TGCGCCAGCACGCCCACGCCCGGGCGGGACCCCGGGGAGCTGTTTTTT. Protein: CASTPTPGRDPGELFF.

This clone appeared a few times. In nucleotides, the CDR3 is TGTGCCAGTCCTGACAGGGGGCGCTACGAGCAGTACTTC. Protein product: CASPDRGRYEQYF. The chain carries TRBV14 and TRBJ2-7; 10 nucleotides align to TRBD1. There are 13 residues in the CDR3. Germline lookup yields CDR1 SGHDN and CDR2 FVKESK. With V trimmed by 9 bases and J by 3 bases, 5 bases remained unmatched.

This clone has just a few counts. J is TRBJ1-2 and V is TRBV12-5; TRBD1 agrees at 10 bases. The CDR3 is 12 amino acids. The germline gives CDR1 LGHNT, CDR2 FRNRAP. The V segment lost 5 bases and the J segment 7 bases; nucleotides outside the gene matches: 1. This CDR3 reads CASGRDRGGYTF. CDR3 in DNA: TGTGCTAGTGGTCGGGACAGGGGTGGCTACACCTTC.

The chain carries TRBV5-5 and TRBJ1-2, with 8 bases that match TRBD1. The J segment lost 8 bases and the V segment lost 2 bases, leaving 5 bases of the junction unmatched. Germline loops: CDR1 SGHKS, CDR2 YYEKEE (reference sequence). This CDR3 has 13 residues. The CDR3 region has the DNA TGTGCCAGCAGCTTCGCAGGGGGCCTCGGCTACACCTTC. Its protein is CASSFAGGLGYTF.

This clone has more than one count but fewer than ten. The chain is built from TRBV27 and TRBJ2-2; D uncertain. V was trimmed by 2 bases and J by 0 bases, leaving 13 bases between them. Germline V gene sequence: CDR1 MNHEY, CDR2 SMNVEV (reference sequence). The CDR3 has 17 residues. The CDR3 loop reads CASSLIGRSPNTGELFF. The DNA for the CDR3 is TGTGCCAGCAGTTTAATAGGCAGGTCACCGAACACCGGGGAGCTGTTTTTT.

CDR3 sequence reads: CARTSGQLYNEQFF. The CDR3 DNA sequence: TGTGCCAGGACCTCGGGACAGCTCTACAATGAGCAGTTCTTC. V and J are TRBV2 and TRBJ2-1; TRBD1 matches 7 bases. The CDR3 is 14 amino acids. Unmatched junction bases numbered 8, after V lost 9 bases and J lost 3 bases. Germline V lookup: CDR1 SNHLY, CDR2 FYNNEI.

There are a few counts of this clone. This chain uses TRBV30 with TRBJ2-7; weak D call: TRBD2 (5 bases). From germline, CDR1 is GTSNPN and CDR2 SVGIG (reference sequence). This CDR3 contains 15 residues. Trimming removed 4 bases at V and 2 bases at J, with 18 bases between. Written as DNA, the CDR3 is TGTGCCTGGACCGGGGAAGCAAAAGGGCCCTACGAGCAGTACTTC. Residues: CAWTGEAKGPYEQYF. Looking up the rest from reference TRBV30 and TRBJ2-7 gives the full variable domain: SQTIHQWPATLVQPVGSPLSLECTVEGTSNPNLYWYRQAAGRGLQLLFYSVGIGQISSEVPQNLSASRPQDRQFILSSKKLLLSDSGFYLCAWTGEAKGPYEQYFGPGTRLTVT.

CDR3 amino acids: CASSFHIRGEQFF. DNA of the CDR3: TGTGCCAGCAGCTTCCATATACGCGGTGAGCAGTTCTTC. The chain joins TRBV7-2 to TRBJ2-1; D not certain. Germline loops: CDR1 SGHTA, CDR2 FQGNSA. Trimming removed 3 bases from V and 9 bases from J, with 12 bases in between. The CDR3 has 13 amino acids. Complete variable domain (other parts from reference TRBV7-2 and TRBJ2-1): GAGVSQSPSNKVTEKGKDVELRCDPISGHTALYWYRQSLGQGLEFLIYFQGNSAPDKSGLPSDRFSAERTGGSVSTLTIQRTQQEDSAVYLCASSFHIRGEQFFGPGTRLTVL.

The genes are TRBV2 and TRBJ2-3, with 10 bases identical to TRBD1. Germline CDR1 reads SNHLY; CDR2 reads FYNNEI. The CDR3 length is 15 residues. J was trimmed by 9 bases and V by 4 bases; bases with no gene match: 10. This CDR3 reads CASSGRTGGTGTQYF. The DNA for the CDR3 is TGTGCCAGCAGTGGGAGGACAGGGGGGACAGGAACGCAGTATTTT.

This chain joins TRBV18 and TRBJ1-5, with 11 bases aligning to TRBD1. CDR1 is KGHSH and CDR2 is LQKENI in the germline V gene. V trimming: 5 bases; J trimming: 3 bases; junction bases outside the gene matches: 3. CDR3 length: 15 amino acids. The CDR3 here is CASSRTGGSNQPQHF. CDR3 nucleotides: TGTGCCAGCTCAAGGACAGGGGGCTCCAATCAGCCCCAGCATTTT.

The gene calls are TRBV4-1 and TRBJ1-4, with a weak D call TRBD1 (5 bases). The CDR3 runs 13 residues. V lost 4 bases and J lost 6, with 9 bases in between. Germline V gene sequence: CDR1 MGHRA, CDR2 YSYEKL. Here the CDR3 reads CASSLLRDEKLFF. The CDR3 nucleotides are TGCGCCAGCAGCCTCCTCAGGGATGAAAAACTGTTTTTT.

This clone was seen more than once but under ten times. The rearrangement links TRBV2 to TRBJ1-2; 10 bases align to TRBD1. V was pared by 6 bases and J by 13 bases, with 8 bases of the junction left unmatched. The CDR3 contains 12 residues. CDR1 is SNHLY and CDR2 is FYNNEI in the germline V gene. The CDR3 DNA is TGTGCCAGCAGCACCTATGGGGACAGGGGCACCTTC. This codes for CASSTYGDRGTF.

This chain connects TRBV7-9 to TRBJ2-7; 9 bases are a match to TRBD1. The CDR3 is 17 residues long. Losses at the gene ends were 5 bases for V and 1 base for J; bases not matched to a gene: 12. Germline loops: CDR1 SEHNR, CDR2 FQNEAQ (reference sequence). The chain's CDR3 is CASSPPLDRGLSYEQYF. The CDR3 nucleotides read TGTGCCAGCAGCCCCCCTCTCGACAGGGGGTTATCCTACGAGCAGTACTTC.

This rearrangement joins TRBV6-4 to TRBJ1-5, with 8 bases matching TRBD1. The V gene's germline CDR1 is MRHNA and CDR2 SNTAGT. Unmatched junction bases numbered 8, after V lost 6 bases and J lost 7 bases. The CDR3 spans 14 residues. The CDR3 DNA reads TGTGCCAGCAGCTCCAGGGGGCTTAGACAGCCCCAGCATTTT. This sequence encodes CASSSRGLRQPQHF.

This rearrangement joins TRBV6-1 to TRBJ2-7, with 8 bases lining up with TRBD1. With 4 bases clipped from V and 6 bases from J, the junction kept 14 bases outside the gene matches. Germline-derived CDR1 and CDR2 are MNHNS and SASEGT. The CDR3 extends over 16 amino acids. In DNA form, the CDR3 reads TGTGCCAGCAGTGGGACCAGGGGGCGGAATTCGGGCGAGCAGTACTTC. Translating it yields CASSGTRGRNSGEQYF.

J is TRBJ1-1 and V is TRBV7-6; weak D call: TRBD1 (5 bases). Germline CDR1 reads SGHVS; CDR2 reads FNYEAQ. Trimming pared 2 bases from V and 1 base from J, leaving 8 bases between. This CDR3 comprises 14 residues. CDR3 DNA sequence: TGTGCCAGCAGCTTATATGGACAGAACACTGAAGCTTTCTTT. It specifies CASSLYGQNTEAFF.

This clone was seen a few times. V usage is TRBV10-2 and J usage is TRBJ1-5; the D is unclear. Trimming shortened V by 0 bases and J by 7 bases, and 7 bases separated the two germline ends. The CDR3 covers 13 residues. CDR1 is WSHSY, CDR2 SAAADI, per germline. In DNA, the CDR3 is TGCGCCAGCAGTGAGTCGCGATTCCAGCCCCAGCATTTT. This translates into CASSESRFQPQHF.

This chain connects TRBV7-9 to TRBJ1-1; TRBD1 is a possible D gene (5 bases). Germline-derived CDR1 and CDR2 are SEHNR and FQNEAQ (reference sequence). V was pared by 1 base and J by 4 bases, with 13 bases between. This CDR3 is 15 amino acids long. CDR3 DNA sequence: TGTGCCAGCAGCTTAGAAAGGGGCTTAAGCACTGAAGCTTTCTTT. Translation: CASSLERGLSTEAFF.

This clone showed up just a few times. The V gene is TRBV7-9, the J gene TRBJ1-2; maybe TRBD1 (6 bases). The CDR3 covers 14 residues. Germline lookup yields CDR1 SEHNR and CDR2 FQNEAQ (reference sequence). The V and J ends lost 7 bases and 7 bases respectively, with 19 bases between them. Here the CDR3 reads CASIPYGGLGGYTF. The CDR3 nucleotides are TGTGCCAGCATCCCCTACGGGGGGCTTGGTGGCTACACCTTC.